A single sample is the source of the 6 T cell receptor beta chains below, sequenced in a study of blood T cells in healthy people across ages. A sample-barcoded 5' primer and a J-beta primer mix were used in a second PCR of roughly 7 to 12 cycles. MiXCR, applied by TCRdb to the 5' RACE reads, yields one record per CDR3 protein. The sample has 550,000 to 700,000 distinct CDR3 sequences; roughly a quarter are singletons. The sample was blood. The source of these receptors is a woman between 70 and 85 years old in good health.

This clonotype was seen a handful of times. V is TRBV12-3 or TRBV12-4 and J is TRBJ1-5; 9 bases fit TRBD1. CDR3 length: 16 amino acids. With V trimmed by 5 bases and J by 4 bases, 9 bases remained unmatched. This CDR3 reads CASSLPGQGSNQPQHF. DNA for the CDR3: TGTGCCAGCAGTCTTCCGGGACAGGGCTCTAATCAGCCCCAGCATTTT.

The DNA of the CDR3 is TGTGCCAGCAGTTACTCTAAAGGGACGAACTCACCCCTCCACTTT. Its translation: CASSYSKGTNSPLHF. This chain links TRBV6-5 with TRBJ1-6; a possible D gene is TRBD1 (5 bases). This CDR3 is 15 amino acids long. Germline CDR1 MNHEY, CDR2 SVGAGI. V was cut by 0 bases and J by 10 bases, with 13 bases left in between.

A few counts support this clonotype. The genes are TRBV20-1 and TRBJ2-5; D uncertain. The DNA matches TRBJ2-7 better at its end, which makes the J call doubtful. This CDR3 contains 12 residues. Germline loops: CDR1 DFQATT, CDR2 SNEGSKA (reference sequence). CDR3 loop: CSARRFDYEQYF. The CDR3 bases are TGCAGTGCTAGAAGGTTTGACTACGAGCAGTACTTC.

This CDR3 is CASSLATTLWETQYF. In DNA form, the CDR3 reads TGTGCCAGCAGCTTAGCGACGACCCTGTGGGAGACCCAGTACTTC. This sequence joins TRBV9 and TRBJ2-5, with D perhaps matching TRBD2 (5 bases). The CDR3 covers 15 residues. V was cut by 4 bases and J by 5 bases, with 18 bases left in between. CDR1 is SGDLS and CDR2 is YYNGEE in the germline V gene.

The chain couples TRBV11-2 to TRBJ2-7; 11 bases agree with TRBD2. The CDR3 runs to 16 residues. CDR1 and CDR2 from the germline V gene are SGHAT and FQNNGV. V lost 6 bases, J lost 0 bases, and 7 bases stayed unmatched. The CDR3 spells CASSLAGGFSSYEQYF. For the CDR3, the DNA is TGTGCCAGCAGTCTAGCGGGGGGCTTCAGCTCCTACGAGCAGTACTTC. Based on the CDR3 plus reference TRBV11-2 and TRBJ2-7, the full variable domain is EAGVAQSPRYKIIEKRQSVAFWCNPISGHATLYWYQQILGQGPKLLIQFQNNGVVDDSQLPKDRFSAERLKGVDSTLKIQPAKLEDSAVYLCASSLAGGFSSYEQYFGPGTRLTVT.

This clonotype was seen more than once but under ten times. The chain combines TRBV20-1 with TRBJ2-3; D possibly corresponds to TRBD2 (6 bases). The CDR3 has 13 residues. Germline V gives CDR1 DFQATT, CDR2 SNEGSKA (reference sequence). The ends were cut back, 2 bases at V and 4 bases at J, with 10 bases in the middle. Here the CDR3 reads CSARLRLADTQYF. In DNA, the CDR3 is TGCAGTGCTAGACTGAGACTAGCAGATACGCAGTATTTT.